This T cell receptor beta chain emerged from a study of blood T cell repertoires in COVID-19 (dated by TCRdb to about 2020). The study in broad terms: Samples from collaborators originated in the United States, Italy and Spain and spanned both the acute and convalescent phases of COVID-19. Samples were obtained from the ongoing ImmuneRACE study (first 160 participants) and from approximately 1,200 subjects provided by 6 global collaborators. The prospective study material was composed of cDNA or gDNA derived from T cells, B-cell-depleted T cells, or PBMCs. Sample metadata almost always included a de-identified subject ID, COVID-19 status, age in years and sex. Where available, HLA class I and class II types were obtained from metadata supplied by the sample provider rather than from assay-based typing. The repertoires were released in a freely available public database meant as a resource for research on the immune response to SARS-CoV-2. The dataset comprised deeply sampled blood TCRbeta repertoires from subjects exposed to, actively infected with, or recovered from COVID-19.

Study-wide conclusions, independent of this receptor: Clinical and demographic metadata were provided uncurated, with the amount varying by source and participant.

Worth noting for this clone: Its binding antigen is unknown. There are no base qualities to consult, and no much larger clone falls within one base.

The germline V gene specifies MGHDK as CDR1 and SYGVNS as CDR2. The CDR3 spans 13 residues, from the cysteine through the phenylalanine. CDR3 DNA is the only sequence kept; it has 39 bases, read in frame from the first base. Trimming leaves V shorter by 7 bases and J shorter by 7 bases, with the junction holding 5 bases beyond the gene matches. The collaborating institutions used their own protocols to collect whole blood in K2EDTA tubes. For TCRbeta analysis, collaborators shipped samples in one of three forms: frozen whole blood, isolated PBMCs, or DNA extracted from either of those sample types. TCRbeta CDR3 regions were amplified from genomic DNA using the immunoSEQ Assay, a bias-controlled multiplex PCR. The published analysis was carried out like this. The number of nucleated cells in each sample was estimated by amplification of reference gene primers within the assay. Sequence reads were collapsed and filtered to measure the absolute abundance of every unique TCRbeta CDR3 rearrangement. For each sample, productive Simpson clonality was calculated as the square root of Simpson's diversity index over productive rearrangements. Here the immuneACCESS table is served through TCRdb, limited to in-frame sequences with V and J called. Missing clones are a known gap in these copies; in checked studies unresolved V genes cover under half, and the rest lacks a known reason. D and trimming were read from the DNA, whereas the V and J calls and clone size are those reported in that table. This sample is represented by just under 350,000 clones; about 86% of them were singletons. 3% of the sample goes to the ten largest clones.

Sequencing input: peripheral blood. This clonotype originated in a young man with active or convalescent COVID-19. The V and J segments used are TRBV25-1 and TRBJ2-1, and 9 junction bases match TRBD2. The sequenced DNA is TGTGCCAGCAAGGGTAGCGGGAGAAATGAGCAGTTCTTC. Its protein is CASKGSGRNEQFF.